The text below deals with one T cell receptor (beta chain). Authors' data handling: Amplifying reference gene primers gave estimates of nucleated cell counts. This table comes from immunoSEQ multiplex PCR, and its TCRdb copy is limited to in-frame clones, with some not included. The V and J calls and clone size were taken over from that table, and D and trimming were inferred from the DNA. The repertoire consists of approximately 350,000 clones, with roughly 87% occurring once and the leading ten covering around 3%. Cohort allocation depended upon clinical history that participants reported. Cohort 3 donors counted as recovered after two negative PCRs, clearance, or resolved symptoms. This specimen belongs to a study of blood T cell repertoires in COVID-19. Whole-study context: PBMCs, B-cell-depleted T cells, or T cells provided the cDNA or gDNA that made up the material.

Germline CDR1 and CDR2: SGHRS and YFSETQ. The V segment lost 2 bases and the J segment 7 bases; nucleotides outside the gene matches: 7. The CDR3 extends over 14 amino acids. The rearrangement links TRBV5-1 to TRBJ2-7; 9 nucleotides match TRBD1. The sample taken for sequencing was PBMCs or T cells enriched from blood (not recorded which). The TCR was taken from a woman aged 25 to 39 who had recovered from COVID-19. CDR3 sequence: CASSFGTGRGEQYF. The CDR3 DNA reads TGCGCCAGCAGCTTCGGGACAGGGAGAGGGGAGCAGTACTTC.